This T cell receptor beta chain was recovered during a study of yellow fever vaccine responses in identical twins. Regarding the study as a whole: Convergence reportedly seemed to mark part of the twins' vaccine T cell response, with personalization marking the rest.

TCRdb re-analysed the RT-PCR reads in MiXCR, keeping a single row per CDR3 protein. The sample contains approximately 18,000 distinct CDR3 sequences, less than 75% of which appear only once. Worth noting for this clonotype: As yet, its antigen is unknown.

V gave up 5 bases and J gave up 8 bases, with 15 bases separating them. Germline-derived CDR1 and CDR2 are MNHNS and SASEGT. CDR3 length: 13 amino acids. Source: T cells from blood (PBMCs), unsorted or a sorted subset (not recorded which), taken before or after yellow fever vaccination (not recorded which). The clonotype comes from a woman aged 18-29 years who received the yellow fever vaccine. The chain couples TRBV6-1 to TRBJ1-2; TRBD1 is a possible D gene (6 bases). The CDR3 DNA reads as TGTGCCAGCAGTCCCGGACAGTTTCGGGGCTACACCTTC. This translates into CASSPGQFRGYTF.